Listed here are 4 T cell receptor beta chains from one sample, sequenced in a study of blood T cell repertoires in COVID-19. Repertoires were generated with immunoSEQ multiplex PCR, while TCRdb's copy carries only in-frame clones and drops some. The sample yields some 130,000 clones, 86% seen once. The material sequenced was PBMCs or T cells enriched from blood (not recorded which). The receptors were gathered from a man in his fifties or sixties who had recovered from COVID-19.

V is TRBV2 and J is TRBJ2-2, with TRBD1 as a possible D gene (5 bases). CDR3 size: 16 residues. V lost 4 bases, J lost 7 bases, and 19 bases lay in between. Germline values: CDR1 SNHLY, CDR2 FYNNEI. CDR3 in DNA: TGTGCCAGCAGTGTGGCAGGGAACACCTGGGGCGGGGAGCTGTTTTTT. Amino acid sequence: CASSVAGNTWGGELFF.

The gene calls are TRBV28 and TRBJ1-2; 8 positions agree with TRBD1. With 2 bases clipped from V and 8 bases from J, the junction kept 7 bases outside the gene matches. The CDR3 extends over 14 amino acids. Germline V CDR1 and CDR2: MDHEN, SYDVKM. The CDR3 nucleotides are TGTGCCAGCAGTTTAGGGGACAGGCTCCCGGGCTACACCTTC. Its protein is CASSLGDRLPGYTF.

The J gene is TRBJ2-4, the V gene TRBV5-1, with 11 bases fitting TRBD2. Germline loops: CDR1 SGHRS, CDR2 YFSETQ. The CDR3 is 15 amino acids. With 3 bases clipped from V and 7 bases from J, the junction kept 6 bases outside the gene matches. The CDR3 DNA sequence: TGCGCCAGCAGCTCCGTAGCGGGAGGGGGGAACATTCAGTACTTC. This codes for CASSSVAGGGNIQYF.

This clone has more than one count but fewer than ten. In DNA form, the CDR3 reads TGCGCCAGCAGCCAAGGTTGGCAGAACAATCAGCCCCAGCATTTT. Translating it yields CASSQGWQNNQPQHF. The rearrangement joins TRBV4-1 to TRBJ1-5; no clear D. Trimming took 1 base from V and 3 from J, leaving 10 bases between them. CDR3 length equals 15 residues. Germline assignment: CDR1 MGHRA and CDR2 YSYEKL.